This T cell receptor beta chain is from a study of CD8 T cells in Susac syndrome. The authors reverse transcribed roughly 0.45 to 1 ug RNA with random hexamers. Using its own MiXCR run on the immunoSEQ multiplex PCR reads, TCRdb lists one record per CDR3 protein. The data contain 140,000 or so distinct CDR3 sequences, 85% to 95% of them singletons. The CDR3 covers 14 residues. The germline V gene encodes CDR1 DFQATT and CDR2 SNEGSKA (reference sequence). V lost 1 base to trimming and J lost 2 bases, with 11 bases between them. The rearrangement joins TRBV20-1 to TRBJ1-2; a possible D gene is TRBD1 (5 bases). The sequenced sample consisted of CD4+ T cells from PBMCs. The sequence came from a human donor with multiple sclerosis. Here the CDR3 DNA reads TGCAGTGCTAGAGTTACACGGACAAACTATGGCTACACCTTC. This translates into CSARVTRTNYGYTF.